Ten or more counts support the clone carrying this T cell receptor beta chain. Researchers reported that TCR beta cDNA libraries carried unique molecular identifiers. TCRdb processed the PCR reads anew with MiXCR; each CDR3 protein has one entry. The sample includes about 400,000 distinct CDR3 sequences, 30% to 45% of them seen just once. The sample comes from a study of post-analysis software for immune sequencing data. This sequence was found in a girl aged 10-17 years with multiple sclerosis. The sequenced sample was blood.

This CDR3 reads CASSLVPGTAEQFF. In DNA, the CDR3 is TGCGCCAGCAGCTTAGTCCCCGGCACCGCTGAGCAGTTCTTC. The chain combines TRBV4-1 with TRBJ2-1; D not certain. Germline V gene lookup returns CDR1 MGHRA and CDR2 YSYEKL. V lost 5 bases, J lost 9 bases, and 17 bases lay in between. This CDR3 comprises 14 residues.